The next 2 T cell receptor beta chains were all read from a single sample in a study of T-cell memory formation after mild COVID-19. TCRdb analysed the 5' RACE reads with MiXCR anew, one entry per CDR3 protein. Of 150,000 to 200,000 distinct CDR3 sequences listed, about 14% are singletons. What was sequenced was PBMCs or a T cell subset sorted from them (not recorded which). The origin of the receptors is an adult woman who had mild COVID-19 (a few samples of this study predate the infection). Cell type and time point are not known.

This clonotype was seen only a few times. This chain joins TRBV4-3 and TRBJ2-5; D gene unclear. The CDR3 consists of 15 residues. The germline gives CDR1 LGHNA, CDR2 YSLEER. Trimming pared 3 bases from V and 5 bases from J, leaving 16 bases between. Here the CDR3 reads CASSQATGLPETQYF. The CDR3 DNA is TGCGCCAGCAGCCAGGCGACCGGGCTCCCTGAGACCCAGTACTTC.

The V gene is TRBV7-9, the J gene TRBJ2-1; 9 bases agree with TRBD2. Germline values: CDR1 SEHNR, CDR2 FQNEAQ (reference sequence). The J segment lost 8 bases and the V segment lost 1 base, leaving 6 bases of the junction unmatched. The length of the CDR3 is 15 residues. CDR3 DNA sequence: TGTGCCAGCAGCTTAGTAGGTAGCGGGGGCCATGAGCAGTTCTTC. It specifies CASSLVGSGGHEQFF.